This section outlines one TCR beta chain sequence together with its context. No antigen is known for it. Just one base apart from a much larger clone, this may be a read error. The authors made TCR cDNA by 5'RACE template switching, adding a universal primer site and UMIs. TCRdb re-analysed the 5' RACE reads in MiXCR, keeping a single row per CDR3 protein. The sample records 250,000 to 400,000 distinct CDR3 sequences, approximately 4% being singletons. This entry is derived from a study of T cells after yellow fever vaccination. The wider study: When fractions had low cell numbers, they were prepared with SMART-Seq v4 Ultra Low Input.

Study results and caveats: Subsequent booster samples again held most clones from primary vaccination (around 96% CD4, roughly 88% CD8). Weaker, the secondary response peaked sooner, at day 5 versus 15.

The germline CDR1 and CDR2 sequences are SQVTM and ANQGSEA. This CDR3 is 13 amino acids long. This material consisted of PBMCs, taken 5 days after the yellow fever booster vaccination. This receptor was identified in a man between 18 and 35 years old who received the YFV17D yellow fever vaccine. The chain is built from TRBV29-1 and TRBJ1-6; D is unresolved. CDR3 sequence: CSVRSGYNSPIHF. CDR3 sequence (DNA): TGCAGCGTTAGATCGGGATATAATTCACCCATCCACTTT.